Shown below are 30 T cell receptor beta chains from a single sample sequenced in a study of blood T cell repertoires in COVID-19. Data came from immunoSEQ multiplex PCR; TCRdb stores just in-frame clones and leaves some out. Of roughly 80,000 clones in the sample, about nine tenths were seen once. The sample consisted of peripheral blood. The receptors come from a human donor in a cohort sampled during active COVID-19.

This clone was observed a few times. The chain recombines TRBV3-1 (or the pseudogene TRBV3-2) with TRBJ2-3; 12 nucleotides match TRBD2. The V gene end was trimmed by 4 bases and the J gene end by 2 bases; junction bases not matched to a gene: 7. The length of the CDR3 is 17 residues. CDR1 is LGHDT, CDR2 YNNKEL, per germline (reference sequence). The CDR3 nucleotides read TGTGCCAGCAGCCGCAGACTAGCGGGGGACCTCACAGATACGCAGTATTTT. Translation: CASSRRLAGDLTDTQYF.

This chain links TRBV29-1 with TRBJ1-5; a possible D gene is TRBD1 (5 bases). Germline CDR1 and CDR2: SQVTM and ANQGSEA. The CDR3 spans 14 residues. V lost 8 bases, J lost 5 bases, and 19 bases lay in between. The chain's CDR3 is CSSKRGDSHQPQHF. The DNA of the CDR3 is TGCAGCTCCAAAAGAGGTGACAGTCATCAGCCCCAGCATTTT.

The rearrangement links TRBV5-1 to TRBJ1-1, with D maybe TRBD1 (6 bases). The V and J ends lost 4 bases and 1 base respectively, with 11 bases between them. From germline, CDR1 is SGHRS and CDR2 YFSETQ. This CDR3 comprises 14 residues. The CDR3, as DNA: TGCGCCAGCAGCCTCGGGGACACGAACACTGAAGCTTTCTTT. Its translation: CASSLGDTNTEAFF.

The chain is built from TRBV5-1 and TRBJ2-3; D may be TRBD1 (6 bases). With 1 base removed from V and 4 bases from J, the gap between germline ends came to 16 bases. Germline V gives CDR1 SGHRS, CDR2 YFSETQ. The CDR3 is 16 residues long. The CDR3 here is CASSLLAGALSDTQYF. In DNA, the CDR3 is TGCGCCAGCAGCTTGTTGGCAGGGGCTCTTTCAGATACGCAGTATTTT.

V and J are TRBV5-1 and TRBJ2-3; 15 bases agree with TRBD2. Germline CDR1 is SGHRS and CDR2 is YFSETQ. With 4 bases clipped from V and 3 bases from J, the junction kept 6 bases outside the gene matches. The CDR3 covers 17 residues. CDR3 coding DNA: TGCGCCAGCAGCCTCGGACTAGCGGGGGGGAGGACAGATACGCAGTATTTT. Amino acid sequence: CASSLGLAGGRTDTQYF.

The gene calls are TRBV21-1 and TRBJ1-1. TRBV21-1 has pseudogene status. This CDR3 comprises 16 residues. CDR3 DNA: TGTGCCAGCAGCCCCGGGGGGGGGCAGTCCGTCTTTGAAGCTTTCTTT. Translating gives CASSPGGGQSVFEAFF.

The chain recombines TRBV19 with TRBJ2-5; D uncertain. CDR3 length: 14 residues. Germline V gene lookup returns CDR1 LNHDA and CDR2 SQIVND (reference sequence). The V and J ends lost 1 base and 5 bases respectively, with 11 bases between them. CDR3 sequence: CASSIGLAVETQYF. The DNA of the CDR3 is TGTGCCAGTAGTATAGGTCTGGCAGTGGAGACCCAGTACTTC.

This clone was counted a single time. The chain couples TRBV30 to TRBJ2-7; no definite D call. The CDR3 is made up of 14 amino acids. Germline V gene data show CDR1 as GTSNPN and CDR2 as SVGIG (reference sequence). V was cut by 5 bases and J by 1 base, with 15 bases left in between. CDR3 DNA sequence: TGTGCCTGGGACGGCTCTGGGCAGTCCTACGAGCAGTACTTC. This sequence encodes CAWDGSGQSYEQYF.

This chain joins TRBV5-4 and TRBJ2-3; 10 bases fit TRBD2. The CDR3 is 17 residues long. The germline V gene encodes CDR1 SGHNT and CDR2 YYREEE (reference sequence). V gave up 4 bases and J gave up 0 bases; unmatched junction bases: 8. CDR3 DNA sequence: TGTGCCAGCAGCGCTGGACTAGCGGTATTTAGCACAGATACGCAGTATTTT. The encoded protein is CASSAGLAVFSTDTQYF.

This clone was seen a handful of times. The chain employs TRBV5-6 and TRBJ1-2; TRBD1 aligns across 7 bases. CDR1 SGHDT and CDR2 YYEEEE come from the germline V gene. The CDR3 is 16 residues long. The junction had 15 bases not matched to a gene; V was cut back by 5 bases and J by 5 bases. The CDR3 sequence is CASSRLPGQSRYGYTF. The CDR3 region has the DNA TGTGCCAGCAGTCGATTACCGGGACAGAGTCGATATGGCTACACCTTC. Combining the CDR3 with reference TRBV5-6 and TRBJ1-2 gives the whole variable domain DAGVTQSPTHLIKTRGQQVTLRCSPKSGHDTVSWYQQALGQGPQFIFQYYEEEERQRGNFPDRFSGHQFPNYSSELNVNALLLGDSALYLCASSRLPGQSRYGYTFGSGTRLTVV.

The rearrangement uses TRBV19 and TRBJ1-3; D is perhaps TRBD1 (5 bases). With 4 bases removed from V and 0 bases from J, the gap between germline ends came to 13 bases. The CDR3 is 16 amino acids. The V gene's germline CDR1 is LNHDA and CDR2 SQIVND (reference sequence). Here the CDR3 reads CASSTSVGGSGNTIYF. CDR3 DNA sequence: TGTGCCAGTAGTACCTCGGTGGGGGGCTCTGGAAACACCATATATTTT.

The chain uses TRBV5-1 and TRBJ2-5, with 10 nucleotides matching TRBD2. The CDR3 has 15 residues. Trimming cost V 0 bases and J 2 bases; bases outside gene matches: 1. Germline V gene lookup returns CDR1 SGHRS and CDR2 YFSETQ. The CDR3, as DNA: TGCGCCAGCAGCTTGGCTAGCGGGGGACAAGAGACCCAGTACTTC. It encodes CASSLASGGQETQYF.

V gene TRBV5-6 combines with J gene TRBJ1-2; D is uncertain. Germline assignment: CDR1 SGHDT and CDR2 YYEEEE. There are 15 residues in the CDR3. V dropped 3 bases and J dropped 3 bases, with 15 bases sitting between them. The CDR3 DNA is TGTGCCAGCAGCTCCAGGACCACTAGGGACTATGGCTACACCTTC. It encodes CASSSRTTRDYGYTF.

The V and J genes are TRBV2 and TRBJ2-1, with TRBD1 identical over 7 bases. This CDR3 is built from 14 residues. Per the germline V gene, CDR1 is SNHLY and CDR2 is FYNNEI. The trim removed 4 bases at V and 2 bases at J, leaving 2 bases unmatched. CDR3 region: CASSGQGPYNEQFF. The CDR3 DNA sequence: TGTGCCAGCAGTGGACAGGGTCCCTACAATGAGCAGTTCTTC.

The chain is built from TRBV6-1 and TRBJ1-5; D is unclear. The CDR3 has 18 amino acids. Trimming left V 0 bases short and J 4 bases short, with 19 bases between. CDR1 and CDR2 from the germline V gene are MNHNS and SASEGT. The CDR3 loop is CASSEARQIMAINQPQHF. The CDR3 coding sequence is TGTGCCAGCAGTGAAGCGAGGCAGATTATGGCAATAAATCAGCCCCAGCATTTT.

The chain couples TRBV12-3 or TRBV12-4 to TRBJ1-1; D is unresolved. This CDR3 has 13 amino acids. Trimming shortened V by 1 base and J by 1 base, and 4 bases separated the two germline ends. The CDR3, as DNA: TGTGCCAGCAGTTTAGGACAGAACACTGAAGCTTTCTTT. This sequence encodes CASSLGQNTEAFF.

V gene TRBV5-1 combines with J gene TRBJ2-3; no reliable D call. V shed 3 bases and J shed 4 bases, with 9 bases lying between them. CDR1 and CDR2 (germline): SGHRS, YFSETQ. This CDR3 contains 13 residues. CDR3 protein: CASSYRYSDTQYF. CDR3 in DNA: TGCGCCAGCAGCTACCGGTACTCAGATACGCAGTATTTT.

The V and J genes are TRBV5-1 and TRBJ1-6; 7 positions agree with TRBD1. The CDR3 spans 14 residues. Germline CDR1 is SGHRS and CDR2 is YFSETQ. Unmatched junction bases numbered 4, after V lost 4 bases and J lost 6 bases. The DNA for the CDR3 is TGCGCCAGCAGCCTCCGACAGGGTAATTCACCCCTCCACTTT. Residues: CASSLRQGNSPLHF.

This clone was observed a single time. The CDR3 is CSVEVPGQAFNEQFF. The CDR3 DNA sequence: TGCAGCGTTGAAGTTCCGGGACAGGCGTTCAATGAGCAGTTCTTC. V and J are TRBV29-1 and TRBJ2-1, with TRBD1 matching 8 bases. The CDR3 covers 15 residues. Trimming at V came to 1 base and at J to 6 bases, leaving 8 bases not matched to a gene. CDR1 is SQVTM and CDR2 is ANQGSEA in the germline V gene.

The CDR3 sequence is CSVEGVRGYNEQFF. In nucleotides, the CDR3 is TGCAGCGTTGAAGGCGTGCGCGGGTACAATGAGCAGTTCTTC. The genes are TRBV29-1 and TRBJ2-1; D possibly corresponds to TRBD2 (5 bases). Trimming shortened V by 1 base and J by 4 bases, and 11 bases separated the two germline ends. This CDR3 region has 14 residues. Germline V CDR1 and CDR2: SQVTM, ANQGSEA.

The V gene is TRBV19, the J gene TRBJ1-1; D may be TRBD1 (5 bases). Trimming took off 4 bases at V and 0 bases at J, with 9 bases between the two ends. Germline-derived CDR1 and CDR2 are LNHDA and SQIVND (reference sequence). This CDR3 comprises 14 residues. This CDR3 reads CASSKTAMNTEAFF. CDR3 sequence (DNA): TGTGCCAGTAGTAAGACAGCCATGAACACTGAAGCTTTCTTT. Full variable domain (outside the CDR3, taken from reference TRBV19 and TRBJ1-1): DGGITQSPKYLFRKEGQNVTLSCEQNLNHDAMYWYRQDPGQGLRLIYYSQIVNDFQKGDIAEGYSVSREKKESFPLTVTSAQKNPTAFYLCASSKTAMNTEAFFGQGTRLTVV.

V and J are TRBV6-1 and TRBJ2-3, with 7 bases identical to TRBD1. This CDR3 contains 15 residues. J lost 6 bases, V lost 2 bases, and 8 bases had no gene match. CDR1 is MNHNS and CDR2 is SASEGT in the germline V gene. The CDR3 reads CASSERGQGYDTQYF. CDR3 in DNA: TGTGCCAGCAGTGAAAGGGGGCAGGGTTACGATACGCAGTATTTT.

J is TRBJ2-7 and V is TRBV27, with a tentative D call TRBD2 (6 bases). Germline values: CDR1 MNHEY, CDR2 SMNVEV (reference sequence). Trimming removed 2 bases from V and 2 bases from J, with 13 bases in between. The CDR3 has 15 amino acids. Here the CDR3 DNA reads TGTGCCAGCAGTTTAAGCCTAGCGAGGACCTACGAGCAGTACTTC. Amino acids: CASSLSLARTYEQYF.

This chain uses TRBV28 with TRBJ1-6, with TRBD1 identical over 7 bases. Germline V lookup: CDR1 MDHEN, CDR2 SYDVKM. The CDR3 is 17 amino acids. After removal of 8 bases from V and 0 bases from J, the junction contained 10 bases not matched to a gene. Here the CDR3 DNA reads TGTGCCAGCGGGGACAGAGCCCTGAGCTCCTATAATTCACCCCTCCACTTT. This sequence encodes CASGDRALSSYNSPLHF.

The rearrangement uses TRBV5-1 and TRBJ2-1, with 11 bases matching TRBD2. Germline V gives CDR1 SGHRS, CDR2 YFSETQ. This CDR3 spans 23 amino acids. V was pared by 3 bases and J by 1 base, with 24 bases of the junction left unmatched. CDR3 sequence reads: CASSSPSGGPSVVPHFSYNEQFF. In DNA form, the CDR3 reads TGCGCCAGCAGCTCTCCTAGCGGGGGGCCATCGGTCGTGCCACACTTTTCCTACAATGAGCAGTTCTTC.

The rearrangement uses TRBV15 and TRBJ1-3; D not resolved. The V and J ends lost 0 bases and 0 bases respectively, with 12 bases between them. The CDR3 contains 17 residues. Per germline, CDR1 LNHNV and CDR2 YYDKDF (reference sequence). CDR3 DNA sequence: TGTGCCACCAGCAGAGATTTCCTAGTAAGCTCTGGAAACACCATATATTTT. Amino acids: CATSRDFLVSSGNTIYF. Variable domain in full (rest from reference TRBV15 and TRBJ1-3): DAMVIQNPRYQVTQFGKPVTLSCSQTLNHNVMYWYQQKSSQAPKLLFHYYDKDFNNEADTPDNFQSRRPNTSFCFLDIRSPGLGDTAMYLCATSRDFLVSSGNTIYFGEGSWLTVV.

V and J are TRBV30 and TRBJ1-2; TRBD1 aligns across 7 bases. Germline lookup yields CDR1 GTSNPN and CDR2 SVGIG (reference sequence). With 3 bases clipped from V and 5 bases from J, the junction kept 0 bases outside the gene matches. This CDR3 contains 11 residues. Here the CDR3 reads CAWRDRYGYTF. CDR3 DNA sequence: TGTGCCTGGAGGGACAGGTATGGCTACACCTTC.

The V gene is TRBV13, the J gene TRBJ2-1; TRBD2 matches at 8 bases. V shed 0 bases, J shed 8 bases, and the junction held 6 bases outside the gene matches. The germline V gene encodes CDR1 PRHDT and CDR2 FYEKMQ (reference sequence). The CDR3 is 15 residues long. CDR3 region: CASSLGGLGAHEQFF. CDR3 sequence (DNA): TGTGCCAGCAGCTTAGGGGGACTAGGTGCCCATGAGCAGTTCTTC.

This chain links TRBV18 with TRBJ1-4, with a weak D call TRBD1 (5 bases). CDR1 is KGHSH, CDR2 LQKENI, per germline. The CDR3 is 15 residues long. V shed 3 bases and J shed 2 bases, with 10 bases lying between them. The CDR3 coding sequence is TGTGCCAGCTCACCTGGGAGGGGTACTAATGAAAAACTGTTTTTT. It yields the protein CASSPGRGTNEKLFF.

This clone was seen only once. The rearrangement links TRBV5-1 to TRBJ2-5, with D maybe TRBD2 (6 bases). The CDR3 runs 14 residues. CDR1 and CDR2 (germline): SGHRS, YFSETQ. Trimming removed 6 bases at V and 3 bases at J, with 15 bases between. Written as DNA, the CDR3 is TGCGCCAGCACCATTGGGTTAGCGGAAGAGACCCAGTACTTC. Residues: CASTIGLAEETQYF.